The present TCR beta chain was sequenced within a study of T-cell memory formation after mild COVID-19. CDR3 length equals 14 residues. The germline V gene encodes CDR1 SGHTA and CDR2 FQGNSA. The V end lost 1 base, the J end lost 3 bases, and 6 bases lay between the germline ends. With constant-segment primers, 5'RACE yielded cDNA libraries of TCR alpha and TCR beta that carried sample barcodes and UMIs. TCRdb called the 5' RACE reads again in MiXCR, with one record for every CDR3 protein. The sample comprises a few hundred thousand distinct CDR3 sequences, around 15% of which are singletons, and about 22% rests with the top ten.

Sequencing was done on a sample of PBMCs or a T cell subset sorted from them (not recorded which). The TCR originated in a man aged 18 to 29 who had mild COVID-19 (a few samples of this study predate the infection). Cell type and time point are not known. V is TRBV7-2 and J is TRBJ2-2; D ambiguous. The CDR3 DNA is TGTGCCAGCAGCTTAGTCCCGTACACCGGGGAGCTGTTTTTT. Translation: CASSLVPYTGELFF.